This record concerns one T cell receptor beta chain sequence. Trimming left V 3 bases short and J 6 bases short, with 3 bases between. CDR3 length: 12 amino acids. Original processing methods: Estimated nucleated cell counts came from reference gene primer amplification. Produced via immunoSEQ multiplex PCR; TCRdb's table is partial and in-frame only. V, J and clone size derive from that table, while D and trimming were established from the DNA sequence. Of tens of thousands of clones detected, approximately 87% appear once; the ten largest clones hold around 7.1%. This entry comes from a study of blood T cell repertoires in COVID-19. Study as a whole: Sites in the United States, Italy and Spain provided acute and convalescent COVID-19 samples. Nucleic acid was either cDNA or gDNA, and it came from T cells, B-cell-depleted T cells, or PBMCs.

Seattle enrolled patients during active infection and tracked them longitudinally. The material sequenced was peripheral blood. The chain couples TRBV12-3 or TRBV12-4 to TRBJ1-6; D is ambiguous. The clonotype comes from a woman aged 60 to 75 with COVID-19, enrolled during active disease. CDR3 in amino acids: CASSLSNSPLHF. The CDR3 coding sequence is TGTGCCAGCAGTTTGAGTAATTCACCCCTCCACTTT.